The following is a TCR beta chain sequence with its context. This record belongs to a study of T cell responses to AZD1222 COVID-19 vaccine. Germline V gene data show CDR1 as SNHLY and CDR2 as FYNNEI. The CDR3 totals 16 residues. Deletions cut 6 bases from V and 0 bases from J, with 12 bases between. Produced via immunoSEQ multiplex PCR; TCRdb's table is partial and in-frame only. Found here are about 99,000 clones, approximately 92% of them singletons; the top ten hold about an eighth. This sequence originates from an adult in good health. This chain connects TRBV2 to TRBJ1-6; D call uncertain. Sequenced here: peripheral blood, sampled on day 0 of AZD1222 vaccination. The DNA of the CDR3 is TGTGCCAGCAGAATTAACCGGAGCTCCTATAATTCACCCCTCCACTTT. This sequence encodes CASRINRSSYNSPLHF.